This TCR beta chain was obtained from a study of CDR3 diversity in severe acne. TCRdb independently ran MiXCR on the PCR reads; one entry per CDR3 protein. The table records roughly 100,000 distinct CDR3 sequences, roughly 51% of them present only once. This CDR3 is 13 amino acids long. The V end was cut by 3 bases, the J end by 4 bases, with 9 bases between. Input material: blood. This TCR came from a male donor with acne. V is TRBV12-3 or TRBV12-4 and J is TRBJ2-5; D ambiguous. The CDR3, as DNA: TGTGCCAGCAGTTTTGGCCTCTCAGAGACCCAGTACTTC. As protein: CASSFGLSETQYF.